This T cell receptor beta chain was obtained from a study of neoadjuvant anti-PD-1 for oral cavity cancer (dated by TCRdb to about 2021). Regarding the study in general: Before curative-intent surgical resection, most patients were given three to four biweekly doses of nivolumab at 3 mg/kg. For patients who did not progress, a fourth nivolumab dose was given around day 43, followed by definitive surgical resection on days 50-56. Under RECIST 1.1, a patient counted as a responder if showing complete response, partial response or stable disease, and as a non-responder if showing progression. The parent correlative cohort had around 13 patients and a response rate of roughly 34%. Broad study findings and their caveats: Only a few patients per response group were included in the TCR analyses, and the authors called for validation in larger cohorts. Higher pretreatment blood Treg/Th17 ratios correlated with higher pretreatment blood TCRbeta clonality and lower post-treatment tumor TCRbeta clonality. After neoadjuvant nivolumab, T cell clonality (Gini index) in PBMCs was significantly higher in non-responders than in responders.

Including cysteine and phenylalanine, the CDR3 has 13 amino acids. CDR3 DNA only is kept here, 39 bases in frame from base 1. CDR1 is given as LNHDA and CDR2 as SQIVND, both from the germline V gene (reference sequence). Trimming at the junction amounts to 3 bases on V and 3 bases on J, and the germline ends lie 9 bases apart. The sample's time point, from its label and the paper: before neoadjuvant nivolumab. Patients were newly diagnosed with stage II-IVA oral cavity squamous cell carcinoma and had received no prior systemic or radiation treatment. The cohort was composed of patients with HPV-negative, locally advanced oral cavity squamous cell carcinoma. Peripheral blood mononuclear cells were analyzed directly and were not maintained or expanded in culture. Samples were obtained from a longitudinal correlative study of a single-arm phase II trial of neoadjuvant nivolumab in oral cavity squamous cell carcinoma. Genomic DNA-based TCRbeta sequencing was performed on subject-matched pre- and post-treatment PBMCs and tumors from three responders and three non-responders. Peripheral blood mononuclear cells were collected once before nivolumab treatment and again after treatment, at the time of surgery. Genomic DNA was isolated from PBMCs using the Maxwell RSC DNA from Cells kit.

On this clone itself: The target of this receptor is not known. It has no much larger one-base neighbor in the sample; base qualities were not kept. Distinct nucleotide sequences in the sample also encode this CDR3.

PBMC libraries used mostly approximately 500 ng of input genomic DNA for deep sequencing, with six replicates per sample. The immunoSEQ hsTCRbeta kit was used to prepare TCRbeta libraries according to the manufacturer's instructions. The finished libraries were brought together in one pool at around 3.1 nM, which was then read using an Illumina NovaSeq 6000 S4 flow cell. The paper's processing steps were these. Raw data preprocessing and quality control were performed with the immunoSEQ Analyzer. The analysis was limited to productive rearrangements, and each clonotype was defined by a unique CDR3 amino acid sequence. Repertoire clonality was estimated as the Gini-Simpson index, which was computed with the R package tcR. Gini indices were compared with Student's t test, and associations with tumor size change were assessed by Pearson correlation. TCRdb holds this immuneACCESS table with in-frame rearrangements only. Some clones are missing; in checked studies, unresolved V genes explain under half, and the rest has no known cause. The V and J calls and clone size were taken over from that table, and D and trimming were inferred from the DNA. For this sample the table gives roughly 18,000 clones, of which roughly 70% were detected only once. The ten largest account for roughly 2.5% of the sample.

Rearrangement joined TRBV19 to TRBJ2-7, and possibly TRBD2, on 6 matching bases. This specimen consisted of PBMCs, obtained before nivolumab (anti-PD-1) treatment. The TCR was taken from a person between 40 and 80 years old with oral cavity squamous cell carcinoma. The DNA is TGTGCCAGTAGTATTACGACTAGCTACGAGCAGTACTTC. This sequence encodes CASSITTSYEQYF.